The next 28 T cell receptor beta chains were all read from a single sample in a study of blood T cell repertoires in COVID-19. This table comes from immunoSEQ multiplex PCR, and its TCRdb copy is limited to in-frame clones, with some not included. Of 250,000 to 350,000 clones listed, about 88% are singletons. Sequencing was done on a sample of PBMCs or T cells enriched from blood (not recorded which). The receptors derive from a man aged 55 to 70 who had recovered from COVID-19.

The chain couples TRBV27 to TRBJ1-5; D is undetermined. Germline V gene lookup returns CDR1 MNHEY and CDR2 SMNVEV (reference sequence). V lost 3 bases to trimming and J lost 4 bases, with 10 bases between them. The length of the CDR3 is 14 residues. The CDR3 nucleotides are TGTGCCAGCAGTTTCAGGTCGGGAAATCAGCCCCAGCATTTT. Translating it yields CASSFRSGNQPQHF.

The V and J genes are TRBV7-9 and TRBJ1-5, with a possible D match to TRBD1 (6 bases). Germline values: CDR1 SEHNR, CDR2 FQNEAQ (reference sequence). The CDR3 length is 13 residues. Trimming left V 5 bases short and J 4 bases short, with 9 bases between. CDR3 sequence: CASSQTGNQPQHF. In nucleotides, the CDR3 is TGTGCCAGCAGCCAAACAGGGAATCAGCCCCAGCATTTT.

The V call is TRBV19, the J call TRBJ1-5; TRBD1 matches 9 bases. Germline trimming cut 4 bases from V and 6 bases from J; bases unmatched to any gene: 7. The V gene's germline CDR1 is LNHDA and CDR2 SQIVND (reference sequence). The CDR3 is made up of 15 amino acids. CDR3 nucleotide sequence: TGTGCCAGTAGTACCCGACAGGGGGGGAGTCAGCCCCAGCATTTT. This codes for CASSTRQGGSQPQHF.

The rearrangement uses TRBV6-2 or TRBV6-3 and TRBJ2-3; D uncertain. The ends were cut back, 0 bases at V and 2 bases at J, with 15 bases in the middle. The CDR3 spans 17 residues. From germline, CDR1 is MNHEY and CDR2 SVGEGT. CDR3 sequence reads: CASSYSFGSFYTDTQYF. In DNA form, the CDR3 reads TGTGCCAGCAGTTACTCGTTCGGTAGCTTTTACACAGATACGCAGTATTTT.

The chain links TRBV5-6 to TRBJ1-5; D remains ambiguous. The CDR3 has 13 amino acids. Germline CDR1 SGHDT, CDR2 YYEEEE. With 2 bases removed from V and 3 bases from J, the gap between germline ends came to 6 bases. In DNA form, the CDR3 reads TGTGCCAGCAGCTTACGAGACAATCAGCCCCAGCATTTT. It translates to CASSLRDNQPQHF.

This rearrangement joins TRBV21-1 to TRBJ2-6; whether TRBD1, the table's D call, matches the DNA was not checked. TRBV21-1 is a known pseudogene. This CDR3 is built from 16 residues. CDR3 protein: CASSKAQGAGANVLTF. The CDR3, as DNA: TGTGCCAGCAGCAAAGCGCAGGGGGCCGGGGCCAACGTCCTGACTTTC.

V usage is TRBV16 and J usage is TRBJ1-6; D gene ambiguous. Trimming removed 4 bases from V and 5 bases from J, with 12 bases in between. The length of the CDR3 is 15 residues. Germline assignment: CDR1 KGHSY and CDR2 FQNENV. The CDR3 DNA sequence: TGTGCCAGCAGCCGCATTAGCCCCGATAATTCACCCCTCCACTTT. It codes for CASSRISPDNSPLHF.

This rearrangement joins TRBV7-2 to TRBJ1-5; D call uncertain. Trimming stripped 2 bases from V and 5 bases from J, with 10 bases between. This CDR3 is 14 amino acids long. CDR1 SGHTA and CDR2 FQGNSA come from the germline V gene. The CDR3 DNA sequence: TGTGCCAGCAGCTTACATTCTGGAGATCAGCCCCAGCATTTT. Residues: CASSLHSGDQPQHF.

V and J are TRBV5-1 and TRBJ1-2; D is possibly TRBD1 (5 bases). The CDR3 contains 15 residues. CDR1 and CDR2 (germline): SGHRS, YFSETQ. Trimming removed 3 bases at V and 3 bases at J, with 15 bases between. The CDR3 DNA reads TGCGCCAGCAGCTACGGACATGCCCCAGACTATGGCTACACCTTC. Its translation is CASSYGHAPDYGYTF.

This clone showed up just a few times. The V call is TRBV19, the J call TRBJ2-3, with a tentative D call TRBD2 (5 bases). V was trimmed by 4 bases and J by 2 bases, leaving 16 bases between them. Germline V gene data show CDR1 as LNHDA and CDR2 as SQIVND (reference sequence). CDR3 length equals 16 residues. CDR3 sequence: CASSKAWRNTTDTQYF. The CDR3 nucleotides read TGTGCCAGTAGTAAAGCCTGGAGGAATACCACAGATACGCAGTATTTT.

The chain carries TRBV10-2 and TRBJ1-5; 8 positions agree with TRBD1. CDR3 length: 14 residues. Germline values: CDR1 WSHSY, CDR2 SAAADI. The ends lost 6 bases at V and 2 bases at J; junction bases unmatched: 3. CDR3: CASRQGVGNQPQHF. The DNA of the CDR3 is TGCGCCAGCAGACAGGGGGTAGGCAATCAGCCCCAGCATTTT.

The chain joins TRBV11-3 to TRBJ2-7; D call uncertain. The CDR3 runs to 16 residues. Trimming took off 4 bases at V and 0 bases at J, with 16 bases between the two ends. The germline V gene encodes CDR1 SGHNT and CDR2 YENEEA. The CDR3 here is CASSSPVLGDSYEQYF. The CDR3 DNA reads as TGTGCCAGCAGCTCACCCGTTTTGGGCGACTCCTACGAGCAGTACTTC.

The CDR3 DNA sequence: TGTGCCAGTAGTTTTGGGACAGGGCCAAACTATGGCTACACCTTC. Translation gives CASSFGTGPNYGYTF. The chain is built from TRBV19 and TRBJ1-2; 9 nucleotides align to TRBD1. J gave up 2 bases and V 5 bases, and 6 bases lay outside the gene matches. Germline CDR1 LNHDA, CDR2 SQIVND (reference sequence). The length of the CDR3 is 15 residues.

J is TRBJ2-1 and V is TRBV9; D may be TRBD1 (6 bases). The CDR3 runs 15 residues. The V and J ends lost 2 bases and 7 bases respectively, with 16 bases between them. The germline V gene encodes CDR1 SGDLS and CDR2 YYNGEE. CDR3 coding DNA: TGTGCCAGCAGCGTCGGGATTGGGGGCGGAAATGAGCAGTTCTTC. This translates into CASSVGIGGGNEQFF. The full variable domain, completed using reference TRBV9 and TRBJ2-1, is DSGVTQTPKHLITATGQRVTLRCSPRSGDLSVYWYQQSLDQGLQFLIQYYNGEERAKGNILERFSAQQFPDLHSELNLSSLELGDSALYFCASSVGIGGGNEQFFGPGTRLTVL.

The chain couples TRBV5-1 to TRBJ1-1; 7 nucleotides agree with TRBD1. CDR1 and CDR2 (germline): SGHRS, YFSETQ. J was trimmed by 6 bases and V by 2 bases; bases with no gene match: 4. The CDR3 runs 13 residues. The DNA for the CDR3 is TGCGCCAGCAGCTTCGACAGGGTTGCTGAAGCTTTCTTT. This codes for CASSFDRVAEAFF.

This rearrangement joins TRBV6-1 to TRBJ2-7, with a weak D call TRBD1 (6 bases). V was shortened by 2 bases and J by 3 bases, with 11 bases between the two germline ends. This CDR3 is 14 amino acids long. Looked up from germline, CDR1 is MNHNS and CDR2 is SASEGT. The DNA for the CDR3 is TGTGCCAGCAGTGAATATGGCAGGGGCTACGAGCAGTACTTC. This encodes CASSEYGRGYEQYF.

This clone has just one count. The rearrangement uses TRBV14 and TRBJ2-2; TRBD1 is a possible D gene (6 bases). The CDR3 sequence is 18 residues long. Germline V lookup: CDR1 SGHDN, CDR2 FVKESK. V gave up 2 bases and J gave up 2 bases, with 18 bases separating them. CDR3 coding DNA: TGTGCCAGCAGCCAACTAACGGACAGTCCCTTTAACACCGGGGAGCTGTTTTTT. Its translation is CASSQLTDSPFNTGELFF.

The chain is built from TRBV2 and TRBJ2-7; tentatively, D is TRBD2 (5 bases). Germline V gene data show CDR1 as SNHLY and CDR2 as FYNNEI. This CDR3 spans 13 amino acids. V lost 6 bases and J 4 bases, leaving 13 bases between the germline ends. CDR3 bases: TGTGCCAGCAGAGGGAGTGGGAAGTACGAGCAGTACTTC. It encodes CASRGSGKYEQYF. The full variable domain, completed using reference TRBV2 and TRBJ2-7, is EPEVTQTPSHQVTQMGQEVILRCVPISNHLYFYWYRQILGQKVEFLVSFYNNEISEKSEIFDDQFSVERPDGSNFTLKIRSTKLEDSAMYFCASRGSGKYEQYFGPGTRLTVT.

This rearrangement joins TRBV29-1 to TRBJ1-1; 8 nucleotides match TRBD1. The trim removed 8 bases at V and 1 base at J, leaving 9 bases unmatched. This CDR3 has 14 residues. Germline V gene lookup returns CDR1 SQVTM and CDR2 ANQGSEA. CDR3 bases: TGCAGCTCCACAGGACAGGGCCGGAACACTGAAGCTTTCTTT. Protein sequence: CSSTGQGRNTEAFF.

This sequence joins TRBV6-6 and TRBJ2-1; 9 bases match TRBD1. J was trimmed by 2 bases and V by 7 bases; bases with no gene match: 9. The CDR3 has 16 amino acids. CDR1 is MNHNY, CDR2 SVGAGI, per germline (reference sequence). CDR3 region: CASNLRDRVPYNEQFF. The CDR3 DNA sequence: TGTGCCAGCAACCTACGGGACAGGGTGCCCTACAATGAGCAGTTCTTC.

This chain links TRBV7-9 with TRBJ2-5; TRBD1 aligns across 7 bases. Germline V CDR1 and CDR2: SEHNR, FQNEAQ (reference sequence). Trimming cost V 4 bases and J 1 base; bases outside gene matches: 6. This CDR3 is 15 amino acids long. CDR3 region: CASSSRQGRQETQYF. The DNA for the CDR3 is TGTGCCAGCAGCTCCCGACAGGGCCGCCAAGAGACCCAGTACTTC. The variable domain in full, completed from reference TRBV7-9 and TRBJ2-5, reads DTGVSQNPRHKITKRGQNVTFRCDPISEHNRLYWYRQTLGQGPEFLTYFQNEAQLEKSRLLSDRFSAERPKGSFSTLEIQRTEQGDSAMYLCASSSRQGRQETQYFGPGTRLLVL.

The genes are TRBV7-2 and TRBJ2-7, with D perhaps TRBD2 (6 bases). The CDR3 has 16 amino acids. Germline V lookup: CDR1 SGHTA, CDR2 FQGNSA. The V end lost 5 bases, the J end lost 0 bases, and 17 bases lay between the germline ends. CDR3: CASSPRAGLTSYEQYF. The CDR3 DNA reads as TGTGCCAGCAGCCCCCGGGCGGGGCTGACCTCCTACGAGCAGTACTTC.

CDR3 sequence: CASSYSFSDPGELFF. CDR3 coding DNA: TGTGCCAGCAGTTACTCTTTTAGCGATCCCGGGGAGCTGTTTTTT. The chain combines TRBV6-5 with TRBJ2-2; D might be TRBD2 (5 bases). The CDR3 has 15 residues. Germline V CDR1 and CDR2: MNHEY, SVGAGI. V lost 0 bases, J lost 6 bases, and 11 bases lay in between.

This clone appeared a single time. The chain employs TRBV7-2 and TRBJ2-5; TRBD1 matches at 9 bases. CDR1 is SGHTA, CDR2 FQGNSA, per germline. The CDR3 sequence is 16 residues long. After removal of 1 base from V and 5 bases from J, the junction contained 8 bases not matched to a gene. CDR3 region: CASSLVLGTGWETQYF. The DNA of the CDR3 is TGTGCCAGCAGCTTAGTTTTAGGGACAGGGTGGGAGACCCAGTACTTC.

This chain links TRBV23-1 with TRBJ1-2, with unresolved D. TRBV23-1 is recorded as an ORF, its role being uncertain. CDR3 size: 13 residues. V lost 7 bases, J lost 0 bases, and 9 bases lay in between. The CDR3 loop reads CASITTSNYGYTF. The DNA for the CDR3 is TGCGCCAGCATTACAACATCTAACTATGGCTACACCTTC.

The chain links TRBV13 to TRBJ2-1; TRBD1 is a possible D gene (5 bases). CDR1 is PRHDT, CDR2 FYEKMQ, per germline (reference sequence). The CDR3 sequence is 14 residues long. Between the trimmed V and J ends, which lost 3 bases and 7 bases, there was a span of 13 bases. For the CDR3, the DNA is TGTGCCAGCAGCTTTAAGGGGTTCGTTAATGAGCAGTTCTTC. Its protein product is CASSFKGFVNEQFF. The full variable domain, in which reference TRBV13 and TRBJ2-1 provide the parts outside the CDR3, is AAGVIQSPRHLIKEKRETATLKCYPIPRHDTVYWYQQGPGQDPQFLISFYEKMQSDKGSIPDRFSAQQFSDYHSELNMSSLELGDSALYFCASSFKGFVNEQFFGPGTRLTVL.

The CDR3 here is CASSPLLGTSGRGGYNEQFF. Written as DNA, the CDR3 is TGTGCCAGCAGCCCGCTCTTGGGGACTAGCGGGAGGGGGGGCTACAATGAGCAGTTCTTC. The rearrangement uses TRBV4-2 and TRBJ2-1; 16 positions agree with TRBD2. The ends lost 4 bases at V and 3 bases at J; junction bases unmatched: 12. This CDR3 has 20 amino acids. The germline V gene has CDR1 LGHNA and CDR2 YNFKEQ.

The chain combines TRBV6-2 or TRBV6-3 with TRBJ1-2; D is ambiguous. The CDR3 has 14 residues. With 0 bases removed from V and 1 base from J, the gap between germline ends came to 6 bases. CDR1 is MNHEY, CDR2 SVGEGT, per germline. The CDR3 loop is CASSYSISNYGYTF. The CDR3 coding sequence is TGTGCCAGCAGTTACTCGATCAGTAACTATGGCTACACCTTC.